These 18 T cell receptor beta chains came from one sample sequenced in a study of T cell changes during pregnancy in multiple sclerosis. Here immunoSEQ multiplex PCR was the method, and the copy in TCRdb shows in-frame clones only, minus some. The sample includes tens of thousands of clones, more than 90% seen only once; the top ten take approximately 1.5%. The material was peripheral blood, obtained in the first trimester of pregnancy. Every receptor here comes from a female donor with multiple sclerosis, enrolled in a pregnancy study.

This chain connects TRBV6-1 to TRBJ2-7, with D unresolved. Germline V lookup: CDR1 MNHNS, CDR2 SASEGT. Trimming left V 8 bases short and J 5 bases short, with 7 bases between. The CDR3 totals 10 residues. The CDR3 sequence: CASVLDEQYF. The CDR3 nucleotides are TGTGCCAGCGTTCTCGACGAGCAGTACTTC.

The chain joins TRBV4-3 to TRBJ2-2, with unresolved D. V lost 0 bases and J 6 bases, leaving 8 bases between the germline ends. Looked up from germline, CDR1 is LGHNA and CDR2 is YSLEER. The CDR3 runs to 14 residues. The CDR3 region is CASSQDFRPGELFF. For the CDR3, the DNA is TGCGCCAGCAGCCAAGATTTCAGGCCCGGGGAGCTGTTTTTT.

The rearrangement uses TRBV5-6 and TRBJ1-1; D might be TRBD1 (5 bases). The CDR3 extends over 14 amino acids. Trimming cost V 4 bases and J 6 bases, with 16 bases left between them. The germline V gene encodes CDR1 SGHDT and CDR2 YYEEEE. The CDR3 DNA reads TGTGCCAGCAGCCAACGTGGGGGGAGGCCTGAAGCTTTCTTT. It codes for CASSQRGGRPEAFF.

V and J are TRBV7-2 and TRBJ2-5; possibly TRBD2 for D (5 bases). Trimming removed 5 bases from V and 4 bases from J, with 17 bases in between. Germline V gene sequence: CDR1 SGHTA, CDR2 FQGNSA. The CDR3 is 15 amino acids. The CDR3 region has the DNA TGTGCCAGCAGCGAGGACGCTACTAGGAGAGAGACCCAGTACTTC. Protein product: CASSEDATRRETQYF.

The rearrangement links TRBV2 to TRBJ1-2; 7 bases map to TRBD1. The germline V gene has CDR1 SNHLY and CDR2 FYNNEI. The CDR3 extends over 12 amino acids. The V segment lost 10 bases and the J segment 5 bases; nucleotides outside the gene matches: 7. The CDR3 here is CATRDSRYGYTF. CDR3 in DNA: TGTGCCACCCGGGACAGCAGATATGGCTACACCTTC.

The CDR3 loop is CSVEDGTGSGNTIYF. Written as DNA, the CDR3 is TGCAGCGTTGAAGACGGGACAGGGTCTGGAAACACCATATATTTT. This chain joins TRBV29-1 and TRBJ1-3; 9 bases agree with TRBD1. Germline assignment: CDR1 SQVTM and CDR2 ANQGSEA. V was pared by 0 bases and J by 1 base, with 1 base of the junction left unmatched. The CDR3 consists of 15 residues.

DNA of the CDR3: TGTGCCAGCCTCAGGGCCTTGGGCACTGAAGCTTTCTTT. Translated, it gives CASLRALGTEAFF. The rearrangement links TRBV19 to TRBJ1-1, with TRBD1 as a possible D gene (5 bases). The CDR3 is 13 amino acids. Trimming pared 9 bases from V and 4 bases from J, leaving 15 bases between. The germline gives CDR1 LNHDA, CDR2 SQIVND (reference sequence).

This sequence joins TRBV2 and TRBJ2-1; D is uncertain. The CDR3 length is 16 residues. Germline CDR1 and CDR2: SNHLY and FYNNEI. V dropped 1 base and J dropped 1 base, with 11 bases sitting between them. In DNA form, the CDR3 reads TGTGCCAGCAGTGAAGGTAGCCTCCTTTCCTACAATGAGCAGTTCTTC. Translated, it gives CASSEGSLLSYNEQFF.

This clone was recorded once. The CDR3 sequence is CASSLNGARETQYF. The CDR3 DNA reads TGCGCCAGCAGCTTGAATGGGGCCCGGGAGACCCAGTACTTC. The chain has TRBV5-1 and TRBJ2-5, with D perhaps TRBD1 (5 bases). Trimming took off 1 base at V and 5 bases at J, with 12 bases between the two ends. Per the germline V gene, CDR1 is SGHRS and CDR2 is YFSETQ. The CDR3 totals 14 residues. The variable domain in full, with the rest retrieved from reference TRBV5-1 and TRBJ2-5, is KAGVTQTPRYLIKTRGQQVTLSCSPISGHRSVSWYQQTPGQGLQFLFEYFSETQRNKGNFPGRFSGRQFSNSRSEMNVSTLELGDSALYLCASSLNGARETQYFGPGTRLLVL.

The V call is TRBV7-2, the J call TRBJ2-2, with D maybe TRBD1 (8 bases). Germline lookup yields CDR1 SGHTA and CDR2 FQGNSA. Trimming cost V 5 bases and J 6 bases, with 19 bases left between them. This CDR3 has 16 residues. The DNA of the CDR3 is TGTGCCAGCAGCGCCCCAGGGGGCGGGGGCCCCGGGGAGCTGTTTTTT. It translates to CASSAPGGGGPGELFF.

This chain links TRBV6-5 with TRBJ2-7; D is perhaps TRBD1 (6 bases). Germline assignment: CDR1 MNHEY and CDR2 SVGAGI. The CDR3 length is 15 residues. V was cut by 0 bases and J by 2 bases, with 11 bases left in between. CDR3 amino acids: CASSYSSGVPYEQYF. The CDR3 DNA follows: TGTGCCAGCAGTTACTCTTCAGGGGTTCCCTACGAGCAGTACTTC.

This chain joins TRBV28 and TRBJ1-5; maybe TRBD1 (6 bases). The CDR3 loop spans 14 amino acids. Between the trimmed V and J ends, which lost 5 bases and 3 bases, there was a span of 11 bases. Germline lookup yields CDR1 MDHEN and CDR2 SYDVKM. CDR3: CASSLGQYNQPQHF. Here the CDR3 DNA reads TGTGCCAGCAGTCTCGGACAGTACAATCAGCCCCAGCATTTT.

The table lists this clone with a few counts. The chain carries TRBV7-8 and TRBJ1-2; tentative D call: TRBD1 (6 bases). Trimming left V 5 bases short and J 4 bases short, with 14 bases between. The CDR3 has 14 amino acids. Germline V gene lookup returns CDR1 SGHVS and CDR2 FQNEAQ. CDR3 sequence reads: CASSRGQQAYGYTF. The CDR3 DNA follows: TGTGCCAGCAGCCGAGGACAGCAGGCCTATGGCTACACCTTC.

The chain joins TRBV19 to TRBJ2-1; 9 bases match TRBD2. The CDR3 has 15 residues. With 2 bases clipped from V and 6 bases from J, the junction kept 5 bases outside the gene matches. Germline CDR1 and CDR2: LNHDA and SQIVND (reference sequence). The CDR3 reads CASSINSGSGNEQFF. CDR3 DNA sequence: TGTGCCAGTAGTATAAATAGCGGGAGCGGCAATGAGCAGTTCTTC.

The V and J genes are TRBV29-1 and TRBJ2-1; D not resolved. This CDR3 comprises 13 residues. Between the trimmed V and J ends, which lost 4 bases and 2 bases, there was a span of 9 bases. Germline values: CDR1 SQVTM, CDR2 ANQGSEA. The CDR3 nucleotides read TGCAGCGTTGGAAGAGTGACCTACAATGAGCAGTTCTTC. This gives the protein CSVGRVTYNEQFF.

The chain combines TRBV5-1 with TRBJ2-7; 8 bases are a match to TRBD2. This CDR3 spans 15 amino acids. Trimming at V came to 1 base and at J to 5 bases, leaving 8 bases not matched to a gene. In germline, CDR1 is SGHRS, CDR2 YFSETQ. In DNA, the CDR3 is TGCGCCAGCAGCTTGACGGGGACTAGTCCGGACGAGCAGTACTTC. Encoded protein: CASSLTGTSPDEQYF. Full variable domain (rest looked up from reference TRBV5-1 and TRBJ2-7): KAGVTQTPRYLIKTRGQQVTLSCSPISGHRSVSWYQQTPGQGLQFLFEYFSETQRNKGNFPGRFSGRQFSNSRSEMNVSTLELGDSALYLCASSLTGTSPDEQYFGPGTRLTVT.

The V and J genes are TRBV9 and TRBJ1-2; 8 nucleotides agree with TRBD1. The CDR3 covers 15 residues. J gave up 4 bases and V 0 bases, and 5 bases lay outside the gene matches. The germline V gene has CDR1 SGDLS and CDR2 YYNGEE. CDR3 loop: CASSVDGQGVYGYTF. The DNA for the CDR3 is TGTGCCAGCAGCGTAGACGGACAGGGAGTCTATGGCTACACCTTC.

The J gene is TRBJ1-2, the V gene TRBV6-1, with 8 positions matching TRBD1. The CDR3 is 12 residues long. Germline loops: CDR1 MNHNS, CDR2 SASEGT. The V segment lost 8 bases and the J segment 4 bases; nucleotides outside the gene matches: 3. Here the CDR3 DNA reads TGTGCCAGCCATACAGGGGGCTATGGCTACACCTTC. It codes for CASHTGGYGYTF.